A single sample is the source of the 25 T cell receptor beta chains below, sequenced in a study of T cells in Graves' hyperthyroidism and ophthalmopathy. From RNA transcripts, TCR beta CDR3 regions were amplified. Primed by the HTBI set, a first-round RT-PCR was run on the TCR CDR3. From the multiplex PCR reads, TCRdb called clonotypes with MiXCR, one entry per CDR3 protein. The repertoire holds 650,000 to 700,000 distinct CDR3 sequences, with roughly 17% as singletons. Sequencing was carried out using blood. The receptors originated from a man aged 50-59 years with Graves' hyperthyroidism.

The V and J genes are TRBV29-1 and TRBJ1-1, with D perhaps matching TRBD1 (6 bases). Between the trimmed V and J ends, which lost 3 bases and 2 bases, there was a span of 13 bases. The CDR3 has 14 amino acids. Germline loops: CDR1 SQVTM, CDR2 ANQGSEA. CDR3 protein: CSVEDGGLNTEAFF. For the CDR3, the DNA is TGCAGCGTTGAGGACGGGGGGCTCAACACTGAAGCTTTCTTT.

Many counts were recorded for this clonotype. The rearrangement joins TRBV5-1 to TRBJ1-2; 7 bases fit TRBD1. V lost 0 bases and J lost 0; bases outside the gene matches: 2. CDR1 and CDR2 (germline): SGHRS, YFSETQ. The CDR3 is 15 amino acids. The CDR3 coding sequence is TGCGCCAGCAGCTTGGTTACAGGGGCTAACTATGGCTACACCTTC. Residues: CASSLVTGANYGYTF.

This clonotype was seen more than once but under ten times. The rearrangement joins TRBV7-2 to TRBJ1-2; possibly TRBD1 for D (6 bases). The CDR3 sequence is 15 residues long. Germline V gives CDR1 SGHTA, CDR2 FQGNSA. V gave up 2 bases and J gave up 6 bases, with 16 bases separating them. This chain's CDR3 is CASSLTRQQGNGYTF. CDR3 DNA sequence: TGTGCCAGCAGCTTAACCCGTCAACAGGGTAATGGCTACACCTTC.

The chain carries TRBV20-1 and TRBJ2-5; 10 bases line up with TRBD2. The CDR3 runs 15 residues. J gave up 4 bases and V 7 bases, and 12 bases lay outside the gene matches. The germline V gene has CDR1 DFQATT and CDR2 SNEGSKA (reference sequence). CDR3 sequence: CSVGFSGRAGETQYF. The CDR3 bases are TGCAGTGTGGGGTTCAGCGGGAGGGCAGGAGAGACCCAGTACTTC.

This clonotype has ten or more counts. V is TRBV6-5 and J is TRBJ2-7; TRBD2 aligns across 11 bases. The CDR3 runs to 17 residues. Germline V gives CDR1 MNHEY, CDR2 SVGAGI. V lost 0 bases and J lost 6; bases outside the gene matches: 10. CDR3 amino acids: CASSYSTLAGGRGEQYF. CDR3 nucleotides: TGTGCCAGCAGTTACTCGACGCTAGCGGGAGGAAGGGGCGAGCAGTACTTC.

In its sample, this clonotype was seen many times. The chain employs TRBV20-1 and TRBJ1-6; 7 bases are a match to TRBD1. Germline CDR1 reads DFQATT; CDR2 reads SNEGSKA (reference sequence). Trimming took 6 bases from V and 5 from J; bases not matched to a gene: 10. This CDR3 contains 15 residues. The DNA of the CDR3 is TGCAGTGCGAAGAGGAACAGGGGTAATAATTCACCCCTCCACTTT. It specifies CSAKRNRGNNSPLHF.

This clonotype has more than one count but fewer than ten. The chain joins TRBV29-1 to TRBJ1-1; tentative D call: TRBD1 (6 bases). This CDR3 is built from 13 residues. Germline-derived CDR1 and CDR2 are SQVTM and ANQGSEA. Between the trimmed V and J ends, which lost 6 bases and 6 bases, there was a span of 17 bases. This CDR3 is CSVARGVGSEAFF. The DNA for the CDR3 is TGCAGCGTCGCGAGGGGGGTCGGCTCTGAAGCTTTCTTT.

The gene calls are TRBV28 and TRBJ2-7, with TRBD1 matching over 7 bases. CDR3 size: 14 residues. With V trimmed by 3 bases and J by 6 bases, 8 bases remained unmatched. CDR1 and CDR2 from the germline V gene are MDHEN and SYDVKM. DNA of the CDR3: TGTGCCAGCAGTTTGCCGGACAGGCTCAGCGAGCAGTACTTC. It yields the protein CASSLPDRLSEQYF.

In this sample, this clonotype turned up many times. The chain uses TRBV7-2 and TRBJ1-1, with TRBD1 as a possible D gene (6 bases). V gave up 3 bases and J gave up 1 base, with 12 bases separating them. Germline CDR1 reads SGHTA; CDR2 reads FQGNSA. CDR3 length: 15 amino acids. In DNA, the CDR3 is TGTGCCAGCAGCTTTCGAACAGGGACGAACACTGAAGCTTTCTTT. It codes for CASSFRTGTNTEAFF. The variable domain in full, with the rest retrieved from reference TRBV7-2 and TRBJ1-1, is GAGVSQSPSNKVTEKGKDVELRCDPISGHTALYWYRQSLGQGLEFLIYFQGNSAPDKSGLPSDRFSAERTGGSVSTLTIQRTQQEDSAVYLCASSFRTGTNTEAFFGQGTRLTVV.

This clonotype came up many times. The chain links TRBV6-1 to TRBJ1-2; 7 nucleotides align to TRBD1. Germline lookup yields CDR1 MNHNS and CDR2 SASEGT. V dropped 5 bases and J dropped 8; count of bases not matched to a gene: 8. This CDR3 region has 13 residues. Here the CDR3 reads CASSSGTVKGYTF. Written as DNA, the CDR3 is TGTGCCAGCAGTTCCGGGACAGTAAAGGGCTACACCTTC.

This chain uses TRBV27 with TRBJ1-5, with TRBD1 as a possible D gene (5 bases). Per the germline V gene, CDR1 is MNHEY and CDR2 is SMNVEV (reference sequence). Trimming stripped 5 bases from V and 0 bases from J, with 14 bases between. There are 16 residues in the CDR3. The CDR3 here is CASSPGGLYSNQPQHF. DNA for the CDR3: TGTGCCAGCAGTCCCGGGGGTCTGTATAGCAATCAGCCCCAGCATTTT.

This clonotype was observed at least ten times. The chain links TRBV2 to TRBJ2-7, with D perhaps being TRBD1 or TRBD2 (5 bases each). Germline CDR1 SNHLY, CDR2 FYNNEI. This CDR3 has 12 amino acids. V gave up 8 bases and J gave up 4 bases, with 12 bases separating them. As DNA, the CDR3 is TGTGCCAGCGTCGGAGAGGGGTACGAGCAGTACTTC. Translating it yields CASVGEGYEQYF.

CDR3 protein: CAWSVPGQGYSYEQYF. The CDR3 DNA sequence: TGTGCCTGGAGTGTCCCCGGACAGGGTTACTCGTACGAGCAGTACTTC. V is TRBV30 and J is TRBJ2-7; 8 nucleotides line up with TRBD1. V lost 0 bases, J lost 4 bases, and 11 bases stayed unmatched. The CDR3 covers 16 residues. Germline loops: CDR1 GTSNPN, CDR2 SVGIG (reference sequence). Combining the CDR3 with reference TRBV30 and TRBJ2-7 gives the whole variable domain SQTIHQWPATLVQPVGSPLSLECTVEGTSNPNLYWYRQAAGRGLQLLFYSVGIGQISSEVPQNLSASRPQDRQFILSSKKLLLSDSGFYLCAWSVPGQGYSYEQYFGPGTRLTVT.

This clonotype came up a few times. The chain is built from TRBV5-6 and TRBJ2-1; 10 positions agree with TRBD2. The CDR3 is made up of 15 amino acids. The germline CDR1 and CDR2 sequences are SGHDT and YYEEEE. V shed 4 bases and J 8 bases; nucleotides not matched to a gene: 9. CDR3 coding DNA: TGTGCCAGCAGCCGAAGCCTAGCGGGAGTGGATGAGCAGTTCTTC. It codes for CASSRSLAGVDEQFF.

In this sample, this clonotype turned up many times. This chain uses TRBV10-3 with TRBJ2-2, with D perhaps TRBD1 (7 bases). This CDR3 is built from 16 residues. Germline values: CDR1 ENHRY, CDR2 SYGVKD. V was trimmed by 3 bases and J by 4 bases, leaving 15 bases between them. CDR3 in DNA: TGTGCCATCAGTGAATCCGCAGGGGGAGGCACCGGGGAGCTGTTTTTT. Translated, it gives CAISESAGGGTGELFF.

V and J are TRBV5-5 and TRBJ2-1, with TRBD2 matching over 10 bases. Germline V gene lookup returns CDR1 SGHKS and CDR2 YYEKEE (reference sequence). The CDR3 length is 16 residues. The trim removed 0 bases at V and 5 bases at J, leaving 5 bases unmatched. The CDR3 DNA is TGTGCCAGCAGCTTGGAAGCGGGAGGGCCCAACAATGAGCAGTTCTTC. It codes for CASSLEAGGPNNEQFF.

At least ten counts were recorded for this clonotype. The rearrangement uses TRBV30 and TRBJ2-1; weak D call: TRBD2 (5 bases). The V gene lost 3 bases and the J gene lost 8 bases, with 11 bases spanning the gap. The CDR3 sequence is 12 residues long. Germline CDR1 reads GTSNPN; CDR2 reads SVGIG (reference sequence). The CDR3 loop reads CAWRGRGDEQFF. The CDR3 DNA reads as TGTGCCTGGAGGGGGAGAGGTGATGAGCAGTTCTTC.

This clonotype was recorded many times. This chain links TRBV10-3 with TRBJ2-5; 12 bases map to TRBD2. Germline CDR1 ENHRY, CDR2 SYGVKD. V shed 6 bases, J shed 5 bases, and the junction held 10 bases outside the gene matches. The CDR3 consists of 16 residues. CDR3 bases: TGTGCCATCAGACCCGGGACTAGCGGGTTAGGGGAGACCCAGTACTTC. Translated, it gives CAIRPGTSGLGETQYF.

CDR3 amino acids: CSVVGPSGKGIAGELFF. CDR3 DNA: TGCAGCGTTGTTGGGCCATCAGGGAAGGGCATAGCCGGGGAGCTGTTTTTT. The chain carries TRBV29-1 and TRBJ2-2; tentative D call: TRBD1 (5 bases). The CDR3 is made up of 17 amino acids. Trimming removed 4 bases from V and 6 bases from J, with 24 bases in between. Germline-derived CDR1 and CDR2 are SQVTM and ANQGSEA.

V gene TRBV12-3 or TRBV12-4 combines with J gene TRBJ2-1; TRBD1 aligns across 7 bases. The V gene end was trimmed by 7 bases and the J gene end by 7 bases; junction bases not matched to a gene: 10. The CDR3 covers 14 residues. CDR3 region: CASNLEGGWNEQFF. The DNA for the CDR3 is TGTGCCAGCAATCTGGAAGGGGGCTGGAATGAGCAGTTCTTC.

This clonotype appeared many times. The V and J genes are TRBV2 and TRBJ2-2; D perhaps matches TRBD2 (5 bases). There are 16 residues in the CDR3. The ends were cut back, 7 bases at V and 7 bases at J, with 22 bases in the middle. The germline CDR1 and CDR2 sequences are SNHLY and FYNNEI. The CDR3 protein is CASTLEASPSSGELFF. Written as DNA, the CDR3 is TGTGCCAGCACCCTGGAGGCCAGCCCATCCAGCGGGGAGCTGTTTTTT.

Ten or more counts support this clonotype. The chain employs TRBV11-3 and TRBJ2-1; possible D gene TRBD2, 6 bases. Germline CDR1 reads SGHNT; CDR2 reads YENEEA. The CDR3 has 14 residues. The germline V and J ends were trimmed by 4 bases and 8 bases, with 15 bases remaining between them. CDR3 sequence reads: CASSWRGRSDEQFF. The CDR3 region has the DNA TGTGCCAGCAGCTGGAGGGGCAGGTCCGATGAGCAGTTCTTC.

This chain joins TRBV6-1 and TRBJ2-1, with TRBD1 matching 10 bases. The CDR3 loop spans 13 amino acids. Germline CDR1 reads MNHNS; CDR2 reads SASEGT. J gave up 6 bases and V 8 bases, and 4 bases lay outside the gene matches. CDR3 protein: CASGTGDSNEQFF. CDR3 in DNA: TGTGCCAGCGGGACAGGGGATAGCAATGAGCAGTTCTTC.

This clonotype was found many times. The chain recombines TRBV5-5 with TRBJ2-7, with D tentatively TRBD1 (5 bases). Germline CDR1 SGHKS, CDR2 YYEKEE (reference sequence). The CDR3 is made up of 13 amino acids. Trimming left V 4 bases short and J 5 bases short, with 13 bases between. CDR3 sequence reads: CASSVTEWDEQYF. The CDR3 DNA reads as TGTGCCAGCAGCGTGACAGAGTGGGACGAGCAGTACTTC. Full variable domain (remainder filled in from reference TRBV5-5 and TRBJ2-7): DAGVTQSPTHLIKTRGQQVTLRCSPISGHKSVSWYQQVLGQGPQFIFQYYEKEERGRGNFPDRFSARQFPNYSSELNVNALLLGDSALYLCASSVTEWDEQYFGPGTRLTVT.

Comment on this clonotype: This sequence may be a read error, since a much larger clone differs from it by one base. The chain is built from TRBV9 and TRBJ1-1; D is uncertain. The V end lost 1 base, the J end lost 4 bases, and 11 bases lay between the germline ends. Looked up from germline, CDR1 is SGDLS and CDR2 is YYNGEE. This CDR3 is 14 amino acids long. The CDR3, as DNA: TGTGCCAGCAGCGTAAGTACTGGGTTCACTGAAGCTTTCTTT. This translates into CASSVSTGFTEAFF.